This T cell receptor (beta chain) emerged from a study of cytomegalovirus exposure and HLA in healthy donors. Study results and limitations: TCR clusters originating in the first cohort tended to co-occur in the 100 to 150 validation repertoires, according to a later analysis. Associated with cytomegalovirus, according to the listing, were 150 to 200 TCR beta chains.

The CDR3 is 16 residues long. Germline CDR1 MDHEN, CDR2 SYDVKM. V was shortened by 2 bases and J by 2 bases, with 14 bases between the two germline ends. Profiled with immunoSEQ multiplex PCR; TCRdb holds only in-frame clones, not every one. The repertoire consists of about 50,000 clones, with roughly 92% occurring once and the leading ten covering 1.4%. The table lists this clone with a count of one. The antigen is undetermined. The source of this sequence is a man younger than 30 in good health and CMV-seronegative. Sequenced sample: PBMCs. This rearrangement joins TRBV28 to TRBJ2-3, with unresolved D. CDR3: CASSLNSAGYTDTQYF. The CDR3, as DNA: TGTGCCAGCAGTTTAAATTCGGCAGGATACACAGATACGCAGTATTTT.